Below are 30 T cell receptor beta chains sequenced from a single sample in a study of vaccination and CD4 T cells after COVID-19. CD4+ T cells that had been cultured provided DNA sequenced with the Oncomine TCR Beta short-read assay. TCRdb reprocessed the PCR reads via MiXCR and lists one record per CDR3 protein. The sample has 12,000 or so distinct CDR3 sequences, 30% seen once; the top ten hold roughly a quarter. Treatment: approximately 9-day PBMC culture with coronavirus spike peptide pools or control peptides (ViraFEST assay). Antigens of these TCRs are unknown. The specimen sequenced was cultured CD4+ T cells from blood. The source of these receptors is a human donor with COVID-19.

The V gene is TRBV2, the J gene TRBJ2-7; no clear D gene. This CDR3 contains 12 residues. The ends were cut back, 4 bases at V and 3 bases at J, with 7 bases in the middle. CDR1 and CDR2 from the germline V gene are SNHLY and FYNNEI. CDR3 sequence: CASSVTGYEQYF. The CDR3 bases are TGTGCCAGCAGTGTTACGGGCTACGAGCAGTACTTC.

The chain recombines TRBV28 with TRBJ1-2, with a possible D match to TRBD1 (6 bases). This CDR3 spans 21 amino acids. V was shortened by 1 base and J by 1 base, with 28 bases between the two germline ends. Germline V lookup: CDR1 MDHEN, CDR2 SYDVKM. CDR3 coding DNA: TGTGCCAGCAGTTTATTGGGGGTATTCGTCCCAGGGGCGGTGGATAACTATGGCTACACCTTC. Its translation is CASSLLGVFVPGAVDNYGYTF.

This clonotype was picked up a small number of times. The chain combines TRBV3-1 with TRBJ1-5; TRBD1 is a possible D gene (6 bases). V lost 3 bases, J lost 6 bases, and 21 bases lay in between. The CDR3 totals 17 residues. CDR1 and CDR2 from the germline V gene are LGHDT and YNNKEL (reference sequence). The CDR3 DNA is TGTGCCAGCAGCCATGGTTCGGCGCAGGGGTTAAGTCAGCCCCAGCATTTT. It yields the protein CASSHGSAQGLSQPQHF. Full variable domain (rest looked up from reference TRBV3-1 and TRBJ1-5): DTAVSQTPKYLVTQMGNDKSIKCEQNLGHDTMYWYKQDSKKFLKIMFSYNNKELIINETVPNRFSPKSPDKAHLNLHINSLELGDSAVYFCASSHGSAQGLSQPQHFGDGTRLSIL.

This clonotype was found a few times. The chain combines TRBV19 with TRBJ1-6, with a weak D call TRBD1 (5 bases). Germline V gene data show CDR1 as LNHDA and CDR2 as SQIVND (reference sequence). V was clipped by 1 base and J by 5 bases, with 12 bases between them. This CDR3 is 16 amino acids long. The CDR3 here is CASSIGGNTNNSPLHF. The CDR3 nucleotides read TGTGCCAGTAGTATAGGGGGGAACACTAATAATTCACCCCTCCACTTT. The variable domain in full, with the rest retrieved from reference TRBV19 and TRBJ1-6, is DGGITQSPKYLFRKEGQNVTLSCEQNLNHDAMYWYRQDPGQGLRLIYYSQIVNDFQKGDIAEGYSVSREKKESFPLTVTSAQKNPTAFYLCASSIGGNTNNSPLHFGNGTRLTVT.

The chain combines TRBV2 with TRBJ1-5; D remains unclear. Trimming cost V 7 bases and J 2 bases, with 9 bases left between them. Germline values: CDR1 SNHLY, CDR2 FYNNEI. The CDR3 consists of 13 residues. CDR3 residues: CASKTTGNQPQHF. The CDR3 nucleotides read TGTGCCAGCAAGACTACAGGCAATCAGCCCCAGCATTTT.

In DNA, the CDR3 is TGTGCCAGCAGTCTCTTTGGCAGGCACACTGAAGCTTTCTTT. Encoded protein: CASSLFGRHTEAFF. The rearrangement joins TRBV27 to TRBJ1-1; D is uncertain. The CDR3 is 14 residues long. The V end was cut by 5 bases, the J end by 3 bases, with 13 bases between. CDR1 is MNHEY and CDR2 is SMNVEV in the germline V gene (reference sequence).

The V and J genes are TRBV10-1 and TRBJ2-3; D may correspond to TRBD1 or TRBD2 (5 bases each). The CDR3 extends over 15 amino acids. Trimming shortened V by 4 bases and J by 6 bases, and 17 bases separated the two germline ends. Germline V gene data show CDR1 as WNHNN and CDR2 as SYGVQD (reference sequence). DNA of the CDR3: TGCGCCAGCAGTGCGTCTTGGCTAGCAGGGGATACGCAGTATTTT. Protein sequence: CASSASWLAGDTQYF.

The chain couples TRBV7-6 to TRBJ1-1; no firm D call. Looked up from germline, CDR1 is SGHVS and CDR2 is FNYEAQ. V shed 1 base and J shed 2 bases, with 11 bases lying between them. The CDR3 has 15 amino acids. CDR3 bases: TGTGCCAGCAGCTTAGGCAGTAGGTTTAACACTGAAGCTTTCTTT. It is translated as CASSLGSRFNTEAFF.

The chain employs TRBV7-2 and TRBJ2-3; weak D call: TRBD2 (6 bases). Per the germline V gene, CDR1 is SGHTA and CDR2 is FQGNSA. Between the trimmed V and J ends, which lost 4 bases and 3 bases, there was a span of 20 bases. The CDR3 has 17 residues. The CDR3 DNA reads TGTGCCAGCAGCTCTTTCCCCCGACTAGGATTGACAGATACGCAGTATTTT. This encodes CASSSFPRLGLTDTQYF.

This chain connects TRBV27 to TRBJ2-7; 7 nucleotides line up with TRBD1. This CDR3 spans 14 amino acids. The germline gives CDR1 MNHEY, CDR2 SMNVEV (reference sequence). V was clipped by 5 bases and J by 0 bases; unmatched bases: 4. CDR3 bases: TGTGCCAGCAGTCCTACAGGGGTCTCCTACGAGCAGTACTTC. This gives the protein CASSPTGVSYEQYF.

The chain joins TRBV9 to TRBJ2-1, with 10 bases matching TRBD2. The CDR3 runs 15 residues. The germline CDR1 and CDR2 sequences are SGDLS and YYNGEE. J lost 4 bases, V lost 3 bases, and 4 bases had no gene match. CDR3 in DNA: TGTGCCAGCAGCGCAATAGCGGGGGGATACAATGAGCAGTTCTTC. Its protein product is CASSAIAGGYNEQFF.

The rearrangement joins TRBV5-4 to TRBJ2-3; 7 positions agree with TRBD2. J was trimmed by 0 bases and V by 1 base; bases with no gene match: 11. CDR3 size: 18 residues. Germline V gives CDR1 SGHNT, CDR2 YYREEE (reference sequence). CDR3 residues: CASSLMVNSGSSTDTQYF. In DNA, the CDR3 is TGTGCCAGCAGCTTGATGGTTAATAGCGGGTCGAGCACAGATACGCAGTATTTT.

The chain recombines TRBV5-8 with TRBJ1-1; TRBD1 matches 7 bases. Germline-derived CDR1 and CDR2 are SGHTS and YDEGEE. The junction had 6 bases not matched to a gene; V was cut back by 0 bases and J by 1 base. The CDR3 runs to 16 residues. For the CDR3, the DNA is TGTGCCAGCAGCTTGGGGGCCAGGGGGTCGAACACTGAAGCTTTCTTT. Amino acids: CASSLGARGSNTEAFF.

This clonotype was picked up one time. This chain's CDR3 is CASTRGGGYNEQFF. DNA of the CDR3: TGTGCCAGCACTCGGGGTGGGGGGTACAATGAGCAGTTCTTC. This sequence joins TRBV6-1 and TRBJ2-1, with D perhaps TRBD2 (6 bases). The length of the CDR3 is 14 residues. CDR1 and CDR2 (germline): MNHNS, SASEGT. The V end was cut by 7 bases, the J end by 4 bases, with 14 bases between.

This clonotype was detected a few times. The chain recombines TRBV10-1 with TRBJ2-5, with D possibly matching TRBD2 (5 bases). CDR3 length: 11 residues. V lost 6 bases to trimming and J lost 5 bases, with 7 bases between them. The V gene's germline CDR1 is WNHNN and CDR2 SYGVQD (reference sequence). The CDR3 spells CASSRGETQYF. CDR3 sequence (DNA): TGCGCCAGCAGCCGAGGGGAGACCCAGTACTTC.

This clonotype was counted a few times. CDR3: CASSRTGGPYGYTF. In DNA, the CDR3 is TGCGCCAGCAGCCGTACAGGAGGACCCTATGGCTACACCTTC. The chain carries TRBV4-3 and TRBJ1-2, with D maybe TRBD1 (5 bases). The CDR3 has 14 amino acids. Trimming took off 4 bases at V and 4 bases at J, with 13 bases between the two ends. CDR1 and CDR2 from the germline V gene are LGHNA and YSLEER.

This clonotype was detected a few times. CDR3 sequence (DNA): TGTGCCAGCAGCTTAAGGCTAGCCGCGTACCAAGAGACCCAGTACTTC. Translating gives CASSLRLAAYQETQYF. The gene calls are TRBV7-2 and TRBJ2-5, with D tentatively TRBD2 (5 bases). The CDR3 is 16 amino acids. Germline V gene data show CDR1 as SGHTA and CDR2 as FQGNSA. Trimming pared 2 bases from V and 0 bases from J, leaving 13 bases between.

By share of the sample, this clonotype is medium-sized. The gene calls are TRBV20-1 and TRBJ1-3, with D unclear. The V gene lost 3 bases and the J gene lost 8 bases, with 14 bases spanning the gap. The CDR3 has 13 residues. In germline, CDR1 is DFQATT, CDR2 SNEGSKA (reference sequence). CDR3 DNA: TGCAGTGCTAGCGGCGGGGTCCTTGACACCATATATTTT. Its protein is CSASGGVLDTIYF.

The chain's CDR3 is CASTLGRLTYEQYF. CDR3 nucleotide sequence: TGTGCCAGCACCTTGGGGCGCCTCACCTACGAGCAGTACTTC. The chain uses TRBV12-3 or TRBV12-4 and TRBJ2-7; a weak D match, TRBD1 (5 bases). The CDR3 is 14 residues long. Trimming took off 7 bases at V and 2 bases at J, with 15 bases between the two ends.

The CDR3 DNA sequence: TGTGCCAGCAGCTTTGGTAACAGCGCTAACTATGGCTACACCTTC. Translating gives CASSFGNSANYGYTF. The V and J genes are TRBV7-9 and TRBJ1-2; no clear D. The CDR3 is 15 amino acids. The germline V gene encodes CDR1 SEHNR and CDR2 FQNEAQ (reference sequence). The V end lost 3 bases, the J end lost 0 bases, and 11 bases lay between the germline ends.

The gene calls are TRBV2 and TRBJ1-1; D is undetermined. V shed 6 bases and J shed 3 bases, with 5 bases lying between them. This CDR3 is built from 11 residues. Germline CDR1 SNHLY, CDR2 FYNNEI. CDR3 amino acids: CASSRYTEAFF. CDR3 nucleotide sequence: TGTGCCAGCAGCAGGTACACTGAAGCTTTCTTT.

The chain couples TRBV7-2 to TRBJ1-2; no definite D call. Germline CDR1 reads SGHTA; CDR2 reads FQGNSA. This CDR3 is built from 14 residues. Trimming removed 2 bases from V and 8 bases from J, with 15 bases in between. CDR3 nucleotide sequence: TGTGCCAGCAGCTTAAGGCCAGTCTATGAGGGCTACACCTTC. Protein sequence: CASSLRPVYEGYTF. The whole variable domain, filled in from reference TRBV7-2 and TRBJ1-2, reads GAGVSQSPSNKVTEKGKDVELRCDPISGHTALYWYRQSLGQGLEFLIYFQGNSAPDKSGLPSDRFSAERTGGSVSTLTIQRTQQEDSAVYLCASSLRPVYEGYTFGSGTRLTVV.

The chain employs TRBV5-8 and TRBJ1-2; TRBD1 aligns across 10 bases. The CDR3 contains 18 residues. Unmatched junction bases numbered 12, after V lost 2 bases and J lost 2 bases. Germline V CDR1 and CDR2: SGHTS, YDEGEE. The CDR3 nucleotides are TGTGCCAGCAGCTTCCAGACAGGGGGCAAAGGAGTGAACTATGGCTACACCTTC. It yields the protein CASSFQTGGKGVNYGYTF.

This clonotype has more than one count but fewer than ten. The rearrangement joins TRBV6-2 or TRBV6-3 to TRBJ2-1; 12 nucleotides align to TRBD2. This CDR3 contains 17 residues. CDR1 and CDR2 from the germline V gene are MNHEY and SVGEGT. V shed 2 bases, J shed 5 bases, and the junction held 7 bases outside the gene matches. The CDR3 DNA reads TGTGCCAGCAGTTACCCCCTAGCGGGGGGGCTCAACAATGAGCAGTTCTTC. It encodes CASSYPLAGGLNNEQFF.

This clonotype has only a few counts. The rearrangement uses TRBV6-1 and TRBJ2-6, with D perhaps given as TRBD1 or TRBD2 (5 bases each). Looked up from germline, CDR1 is MNHNS and CDR2 is SASEGT. The CDR3 totals 15 residues. Trimming shortened V by 2 bases and J by 2 bases, and 7 bases separated the two germline ends. CDR3 bases: TGTGCCAGCAGTGAAATGGGGGCTGGGGCCAACGTCCTGACTTTC. Translated, it gives CASSEMGAGANVLTF.

The V call is TRBV12-3 or TRBV12-4, the J call TRBJ1-2, with D possibly matching TRBD1 (5 bases). Trimming took 3 bases from V and 9 from J, leaving 14 bases between them. CDR3 length equals 13 residues. The CDR3 sequence is CASSFGRVNRYTF. For the CDR3, the DNA is TGTGCCAGCAGTTTCGGCAGGGTTAATCGCTACACCTTC.

This clonotype was counted a few times. J is TRBJ1-2 and V is TRBV15; TRBD1 agrees at 7 bases. Germline CDR1 is LNHNV and CDR2 is YYDKDF (reference sequence). This CDR3 is built from 15 residues. The V gene end was trimmed by 0 bases and the J gene end by 4 bases; junction bases not matched to a gene: 5. The CDR3 reads CATSRDRQGTYGYTF. The CDR3 coding sequence is TGTGCCACCAGCAGAGACCGACAGGGAACCTATGGCTACACCTTC.

The genes are TRBV7-3 and TRBJ1-6, with unresolved D. Trimming stripped 2 bases from V and 9 bases from J, with 11 bases between. The CDR3 is 14 amino acids. Germline assignment: CDR1 SGHTA and CDR2 FQGTGA. CDR3 DNA: TGTGCCAGCAGCTTAGGGGTGAAGGGTTCACCCCTCCACTTT. This encodes CASSLGVKGSPLHF.

The chain carries TRBV12-3 or TRBV12-4 and TRBJ1-5; a possible D gene is TRBD1 (6 bases). This CDR3 has 17 residues. V was cut by 3 bases and J by 11 bases, with 26 bases left in between. The CDR3 reads CASSLRGDYGRSSTQHF. The CDR3 DNA follows: TGTGCCAGCAGTTTGAGGGGGGATTATGGACGGTCCTCGACCCAGCATTTT.

The chain is built from TRBV15 and TRBJ1-5, with D unresolved. This CDR3 comprises 16 residues. Trimming left V 8 bases short and J 9 bases short, with 26 bases between. CDR1 is LNHNV, CDR2 YYDKDF, per germline (reference sequence). The CDR3 loop is CATPLWGESGSRPQHF. The CDR3 DNA reads TGTGCCACCCCTTTATGGGGTGAATCAGGTTCGCGGCCCCAGCATTTT. The full variable domain, rest sourced from reference TRBV15 and TRBJ1-5, is DAMVIQNPRYQVTQFGKPVTLSCSQTLNHNVMYWYQQKSSQAPKLLFHYYDKDFNNEADTPDNFQSRRPNTSFCFLDIRSPGLGDTAMYLCATPLWGESGSRPQHFGDGTRLSIL.